These 23 T cell receptor beta chains were sequenced from one sample in a study of identical twins. MiXCR, run by TCRdb on the 5' RACE reads, gives a single entry per CDR3 protein. Among some 690,000 distinct CDR3 sequences, around 20% were seen once, and the ten largest hold roughly 4%. This sample also appeared in a second study, on T cells expressing NK-cell markers.

Sample: PBMCs. The receptors shown here come from a woman under 30 in good health.

At least ten counts were recorded for this clonotype. The chain is built from TRBV5-1 and TRBJ2-5; no clear D. This CDR3 region has 12 residues. The V end was cut by 0 bases, the J end by 1 base, with 1 base between. Germline lookup yields CDR1 SGHRS and CDR2 YFSETQ. The CDR3 bases are TGCGCCAGCAGCTTGGCCCAAGAGACCCAGTACTTC. Translated, it gives CASSLAQETQYF.

This clonotype was counted many times. The chain employs TRBV15 and TRBJ2-1; D perhaps matches TRBD2 (8 bases). Germline V gene data show CDR1 as LNHNV and CDR2 as YYDKDF (reference sequence). Trimming stripped 0 bases from V and 4 bases from J, with 19 bases between. This CDR3 is built from 18 residues. Here the CDR3 reads CATSRDRGRRGVYNEQFF. In DNA, the CDR3 is TGTGCCACCAGCAGAGATAGGGGGCGGCGGGGGGTGTACAATGAGCAGTTCTTC.

This clonotype was observed a few times. The rearrangement links TRBV20-1 to TRBJ2-3; D gene unclear. Trimming left V 4 bases short and J 0 bases short, with 14 bases between. The CDR3 is 15 amino acids. Germline loops: CDR1 DFQATT, CDR2 SNEGSKA (reference sequence). CDR3 in DNA: TGCAGTGCTATCCCCGGCGGAACTAGCACAGATACGCAGTATTTT. It encodes CSAIPGGTSTDTQYF.

Only a few counts were recorded for this clonotype. The chain recombines TRBV6-5 with TRBJ1-6; weak D call: TRBD1 (5 bases). The CDR3 extends over 14 amino acids. Germline assignment: CDR1 MNHEY and CDR2 SVGAGI. Trimming took 4 bases from V and 6 from J, leaving 10 bases between them. This CDR3 reads CASSFFGANSPLHF. The CDR3 bases are TGTGCCAGCAGTTTTTTTGGGGCTAATTCACCCCTCCACTTT.

The chain uses TRBV5-6 and TRBJ2-7; 9 nucleotides match TRBD1. Germline values: CDR1 SGHDT, CDR2 YYEEEE. This CDR3 is 14 amino acids long. V shed 4 bases, J shed 6 bases, and the junction held 8 bases outside the gene matches. Here the CDR3 reads CASSHGTGLSEQYF. The CDR3 nucleotides are TGTGCCAGCAGCCACGGGACAGGGCTCAGCGAGCAGTACTTC.

This chain links TRBV7-2 with TRBJ1-5; 7 bases are shared with TRBD1. Unmatched junction bases numbered 2, after V lost 4 bases and J lost 5 bases. Germline CDR1 reads SGHTA; CDR2 reads FQGNSA. This CDR3 spans 13 amino acids. The CDR3 loop is CASSWDSYQPQHF. CDR3 nucleotide sequence: TGTGCCAGCAGCTGGGACAGTTATCAGCCCCAGCATTTT.

This clonotype has more than one count but fewer than ten. The chain combines TRBV10-3 with TRBJ1-2, with 7 bases that match TRBD1. Trimming cost V 10 bases and J 0 bases; bases outside gene matches: 5. Per germline, CDR1 ENHRY and CDR2 SYGVKD. The CDR3 covers 13 residues. Written as DNA, the CDR3 is TGTGCCACCGGGGACAGCTCTAACTATGGCTACACCTTC. Residues: CATGDSSNYGYTF.

The chain carries TRBV4-3 and TRBJ2-1, with a tentative D call TRBD1 (6 bases). The germline gives CDR1 LGHNA, CDR2 YSLEER. CDR3 length equals 14 residues. With 1 base removed from V and 6 bases from J, the gap between germline ends came to 10 bases. The chain's CDR3 is CASSQGFRGNEQFF. For the CDR3, the DNA is TGCGCCAGCAGCCAAGGGTTCAGGGGCAATGAGCAGTTCTTC.

This clonotype was found a few times. The CDR3 reads CASSGRLAGGSEQFF. The CDR3 DNA sequence: TGTGCCAGCAGCGGGCGACTAGCGGGGGGCTCTGAGCAGTTCTTC. The rearrangement joins TRBV9 to TRBJ2-1, with 13 bases that match TRBD2. This CDR3 contains 15 residues. The germline V gene encodes CDR1 SGDLS and CDR2 YYNGEE. With 3 bases clipped from V and 9 bases from J, the junction kept 6 bases outside the gene matches.

This clonotype was counted between two and nine times. V and J are TRBV4-3 and TRBJ2-7, with a tentative D call TRBD1 (6 bases). CDR3 length: 17 residues. V was trimmed by 0 bases and J by 2 bases, leaving 17 bases between them. Germline assignment: CDR1 LGHNA and CDR2 YSLEER. For the CDR3, the DNA is TGCGCCAGCAGCCAAGATGGGGCCCCCGACAGGACCTACGAGCAGTACTTC. It is translated as CASSQDGAPDRTYEQYF.

The chain recombines TRBV5-5 with TRBJ2-3, with TRBD1 matching 7 bases. CDR1 and CDR2 (germline): SGHKS, YYEKEE (reference sequence). Germline trimming cut 4 bases from V and 3 bases from J; bases unmatched to any gene: 8. The CDR3 covers 15 residues. CDR3: CASSQQGKATDTQYF. The CDR3 region has the DNA TGTGCCAGCAGCCAACAGGGGAAGGCAACAGATACGCAGTATTTT.

The chain has TRBV9 and TRBJ2-7; weak D call: TRBD1 (6 bases). The CDR3 runs 14 residues. V gave up 4 bases and J gave up 4 bases, with 15 bases separating them. Germline CDR1 SGDLS, CDR2 YYNGEE. The CDR3 region is CASSPRDNSYEQYF. In DNA form, the CDR3 reads TGTGCCAGCAGCCCCCGGGACAATTCATACGAGCAGTACTTC.

The genes are TRBV12-3 or TRBV12-4 and TRBJ2-1; 15 bases line up with TRBD2. The CDR3 extends over 20 amino acids. V gave up 4 bases and J gave up 3 bases; unmatched junction bases: 13. The CDR3: CASSSPRTSGRAENYNEQFF. The CDR3 DNA sequence: TGTGCCAGCAGTTCGCCTAGGACTAGCGGGAGGGCCGAGAACTACAATGAGCAGTTCTTC.

This clonotype was counted a few times. CDR3 DNA sequence: TGTGCCAGCGCCGGGACCGGTGGTCAGCCCCAGCATTTT. Residues: CASAGTGGQPQHF. J is TRBJ1-5 and V is TRBV27; weak D call: TRBD1 (5 bases). There are 13 residues in the CDR3. The germline V gene has CDR1 MNHEY and CDR2 SMNVEV (reference sequence). Trimming removed 8 bases at V and 6 bases at J, with 14 bases between.

This clonotype was seen a handful of times. The chain couples TRBV9 to TRBJ2-2; TRBD2 might be the D (5 bases). From germline, CDR1 is SGDLS and CDR2 YYNGEE. The CDR3 contains 16 residues. Trimming left V 3 bases short and J 0 bases short, with 12 bases between. CDR3 loop: CASSGTGSTNTGELFF. The CDR3 DNA sequence: TGTGCCAGCAGCGGGACGGGGAGTACGAACACCGGGGAGCTGTTTTTT.

This clonotype has a count of ten or more. V usage is TRBV12-3 or TRBV12-4 and J usage is TRBJ2-5; possible D gene TRBD2, 6 bases. The CDR3 consists of 12 residues. The ends were cut back, 4 bases at V and 5 bases at J, with 8 bases in the middle. The CDR3 DNA is TGTGCCAGCAGTTGGAGGGTGGAGACCCAGTACTTC. Translation gives CASSWRVETQYF.

As DNA, the CDR3 is TGCGCCAGCAGCCGCGCCCTCGGAGTGGGAGCTTTCTTT. Protein product: CASSRALGVGAFF. The J gene is TRBJ1-1, the V gene TRBV4-3; the D is unclear. Germline V gives CDR1 LGHNA, CDR2 YSLEER. The CDR3 has 13 residues. The V end was cut by 4 bases, the J end by 10 bases, with 16 bases between.

The CDR3, as DNA: TGTGCCAGCAGTGAGGAAACTGGAAACACCATATATTTT. It yields the protein CASSEETGNTIYF. The chain employs TRBV25-1 and TRBJ1-3; D remains unclear. Germline V gene lookup returns CDR1 MGHDK and CDR2 SYGVNS. The V end lost 3 bases, the J end lost 2 bases, and 5 bases lay between the germline ends. There are 13 residues in the CDR3.

This clonotype was found once. The chain links TRBV29-1 to TRBJ2-1; possibly TRBD1 or TRBD2 for D (5 bases each). CDR3 length: 15 amino acids. In germline, CDR1 is SQVTM, CDR2 ANQGSEA. The V and J ends lost 5 bases and 2 bases respectively, with 16 bases between them. Here the CDR3 reads CSVPLTGATYNEQFF. The CDR3 DNA follows: TGCAGCGTTCCCCTTACCGGGGCGACCTACAATGAGCAGTTCTTC.

This clonotype was recorded a few times. In DNA, the CDR3 is TGTGCCAGCAGTGCTACTAGCTCCTACGAGCAGTACTTC. Translation: CASSATSSYEQYF. The J gene is TRBJ2-7, the V gene TRBV6-6; possibly TRBD2 for D (5 bases). V lost 5 bases to trimming and J lost 0 bases, with 8 bases between them. The CDR3 has 13 amino acids. The germline CDR1 and CDR2 sequences are MNHNY and SVGAGI (reference sequence).

This clonotype was seen more than once but under ten times. The chain couples TRBV12-3 or TRBV12-4 to TRBJ2-7; D is perhaps TRBD1 or TRBD2 (6 bases each). CDR3 length equals 14 residues. V lost 6 bases and J lost 2, with 14 bases in between. CDR3 loop: CASSRRGQAYEQYF. The CDR3 DNA sequence: TGTGCCAGCAGCCGACGGGGGCAGGCCTACGAGCAGTACTTC.

In this sample, this clonotype turned up a few times. The chain has TRBV29-1 and TRBJ2-1; 14 bases align to TRBD2. The J segment lost 7 bases and the V segment lost 0 bases, leaving 11 bases of the junction unmatched. The CDR3 runs 18 residues. Germline assignment: CDR1 SQVTM and CDR2 ANQGSEA. This chain's CDR3 is CSVEDRRGLAGAFNEQFF. In DNA, the CDR3 is TGCAGCGTTGAAGATCGGCGGGGACTAGCGGGAGCTTTTAATGAGCAGTTCTTC.

This clonotype turned up a few times. The chain's CDR3 is CASNWGVANTGELFF. In nucleotides, the CDR3 is TGTGCCAGCAATTGGGGGGTAGCGAACACCGGGGAGCTGTTTTTT. J is TRBJ2-2 and V is TRBV6-5, with D possibly matching TRBD2 (6 bases). The V gene's germline CDR1 is MNHEY and CDR2 SVGAGI. The CDR3 spans 15 residues. V lost 7 bases and J lost 0, with 12 bases in between.